The 7 T cell receptor beta chains presented below share a single source sample, sequenced in a study of T cells in Graves' hyperthyroidism and ophthalmopathy. Amplification of TCR beta CDR3 regions was performed using RNA transcripts as template. Primed by the HTBI set, a first-round RT-PCR was run on the TCR CDR3. TCRdb re-called the multiplex PCR reads with MiXCR, one entry per CDR3 protein. The table includes around 700,000 distinct CDR3 sequences, 18% detected once. The specimen was blood. The receptor source for this set is a woman between 45 and 60 years old with Graves' hyperthyroidism that later progressed to Graves' ophthalmopathy.

This clonotype was found many times. Here the CDR3 DNA reads TGCAGCGTCAGTGATATGGGCGTGGAGACCCAGTACTTC. Translation gives CSVSDMGVETQYF. The rearrangement joins TRBV29-1 to TRBJ2-5; no reliable D call. Deletions cut 6 bases from V and 5 bases from J, with 16 bases between. The CDR3 is 13 residues long. CDR1 and CDR2 (germline): SQVTM, ANQGSEA.

This clonotype was observed a few times. This chain joins TRBV9 and TRBJ2-3, with TRBD2 matching 9 bases. Germline CDR1 reads SGDLS; CDR2 reads YYNGEE. This CDR3 spans 18 amino acids. With V trimmed by 0 bases and J by 0 bases, 8 bases remained unmatched. CDR3 DNA sequence: TGTGCCAGCAGCGTAGGGCTAGCGGGAACCACTAGCACAGATACGCAGTATTTT. It yields the protein CASSVGLAGTTSTDTQYF.

The rearrangement uses TRBV3-1 and TRBJ1-4; D not resolved. The CDR3 extends over 15 amino acids. Looked up from germline, CDR1 is LGHDT and CDR2 is YNNKEL (reference sequence). Trimming removed 6 bases from V and 4 bases from J, with 15 bases in between. The CDR3 nucleotides read TGTGCCAGCAGTTACTCAAGGAACTATAATGAAAAACTGTTTTTT. Translating gives CASSYSRNYNEKLFF.

This clonotype was seen ten or more times. The chain recombines TRBV5-1 with TRBJ1-1; 11 nucleotides match TRBD1. J was trimmed by 4 bases and V by 4 bases; bases with no gene match: 3. Germline assignment: CDR1 SGHRS and CDR2 YFSETQ. The CDR3 consists of 14 residues. The CDR3 DNA reads TGCGCCAGCAGCACAGGGACAGGGGGCACTGAAGCTTTCTTT. Its translation is CASSTGTGGTEAFF. Full variable domain (remainder filled in from reference TRBV5-1 and TRBJ1-1): KAGVTQTPRYLIKTRGQQVTLSCSPISGHRSVSWYQQTPGQGLQFLFEYFSETQRNKGNFPGRFSGRQFSNSRSEMNVSTLELGDSALYLCASSTGTGGTEAFFGQGTRLTVV.

Ten or more counts support this clonotype. The chain carries TRBV11-2 and TRBJ2-7, with 9 bases aligning to TRBD2. Trimming removed 5 bases from V and 4 bases from J; junction bases left unmatched: 12. There are 16 residues in the CDR3. Germline V gene lookup returns CDR1 SGHAT and CDR2 FQNNGV. CDR3 coding DNA: TGTGCCAGCAGCAGTGGGCGGGGGGGAATGTTATACGAGCAGTACTTC. Translating gives CASSSGRGGMLYEQYF.

There are many counts of this clonotype. This chain uses TRBV12-3 or TRBV12-4 with TRBJ2-3; unclear D gene. Trimming stripped 7 bases from V and 3 bases from J, with 5 bases between. The CDR3 is 11 amino acids. As DNA, the CDR3 is TGTGCCAGCAAACTGACAGATACGCAGTATTTT. Translated: CASKLTDTQYF.

This clonotype came up a few times. The V call is TRBV10-3, the J call TRBJ2-3; weak D call: TRBD2 (5 bases). Germline CDR1 and CDR2: ENHRY and SYGVKD. The CDR3 is 14 residues long. Trimming cost V 6 bases and J 1 base, with 11 bases left between them. CDR3 region: CAIRTGIGTDTQYF. In nucleotides, the CDR3 is TGTGCCATCAGGACCGGGATAGGCACAGATACGCAGTATTTT.